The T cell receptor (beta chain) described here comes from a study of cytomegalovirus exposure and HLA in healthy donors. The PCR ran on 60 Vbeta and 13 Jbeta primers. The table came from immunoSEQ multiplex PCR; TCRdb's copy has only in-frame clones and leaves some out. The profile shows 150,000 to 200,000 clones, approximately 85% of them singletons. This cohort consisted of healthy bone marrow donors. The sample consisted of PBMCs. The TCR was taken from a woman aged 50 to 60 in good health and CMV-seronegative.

CDR3 coding DNA: TGTGCCAGCAGCTTAGTAGGGACAGGGTCTCCTGGGGCCAACGTCCTGACTTTC. Residues: CASSLVGTGSPGANVLTF. The chain joins TRBV7-9 to TRBJ2-6; 9 bases fit TRBD1. The V and J ends lost 1 base and 2 bases, in that order; junction bases with no gene match: 6. Per the germline V gene, CDR1 is SEHNR and CDR2 is FQNEAQ (reference sequence). The CDR3 covers 18 residues.